Below, one TCR beta chain is given with its context. Measured with immunoSEQ multiplex PCR; TCRdb has only the in-frame clones, and not every one. The data hold 40,000 to 50,000 clones, with 90% to 95% observed a single time. These data originate in a study of T cell changes during pregnancy in multiple sclerosis. Unmatched junction bases numbered 6, after V lost 2 bases and J lost 4 bases. The CDR3 loop spans 15 amino acids. Germline CDR1 SGHNT, CDR2 YYREEE (reference sequence). The origin of this receptor is a female donor with multiple sclerosis, enrolled in a pregnancy study. This chain uses TRBV5-4 with TRBJ2-3; 8 bases are shared with TRBD1. Sequencing was performed on CD8+ T cells from peripheral blood mononuclear cells, taken in the third trimester of pregnancy. Written as DNA, the CDR3 is TGTGCCAGCAGCTTCCAGGGGGCGCTTCCAGATACGCAGTATTTT. Translated, it gives CASSFQGALPDTQYF. The complete variable domain, with remaining parts taken from reference TRBV5-4 and TRBJ2-3, reads ETGVTQSPTHLIKTRGQQVTLRCSSQSGHNTVSWYQQALGQGPQFIFQYYREEENGRGNFPPRFSGLQFPNYSSELNVNALELDDSALYLCASSFQGALPDTQYFGPGTRLTVL.